A selection of T cell receptor beta chains follows, all from one sample in a study of Graves' ophthalmopathy and Graves' hyperthyroidism. From the multiplex PCR reads, TCRdb called clonotypes with MiXCR, one entry per CDR3 protein. Of 150,000 to 200,000 distinct CDR3 sequences listed, 35% to 45% are singletons. Source material: peripheral blood. The receptors come from a man aged 25-45 years with Graves' ophthalmopathy. Each CDR3 is given with its conserved first and last residue. The D gene is left open where the match is weak. Only some rows state a clone size, as once, few, many or a class for expanded clones.

clone size,J gene,V gene,D gene,CDR3 DNA,CDR3 protein
NA,TRBJ2-5,TRBV28,NA,TGTGCCAGCAGGGGCAGTGCGGGGTATCAGGGGGTCGAGACCCAGTACTTC,CASRGSAGYQGVETQYF
NA,TRBJ2-2,TRBV2,NA,TGTGCCAGCAGGGGACGGAGCGCGAACACCGGGGAGCTGTTTTTT,CASRGRSANTGELFF
NA,TRBJ1-1,TRBV30,NA,TGTGCCTGGAGTAAACAGGGAACTGAAGCTTTCTTT,CAWSKQGTEAFF
NA,TRBJ2-7,TRBV12-3/TRBV12-4,NA,TGTGCCAGCGCGACAGGTCAGAGCTACGAGCAGTACTTC,CASATGQSYEQYF
NA,TRBJ2-5,TRBV11-2,NA,TGTGCCAGCAGCTTCTACGGGGCCGGAGAGACCCAGTACTTC,CASSFYGAGETQYF
many,TRBJ1-1,TRBV19,TRBD1,TGTGCCAGTAGTGCGCTAACAGGGGTCCCTGAAGCTTTCTTT,CASSALTGVPEAFF
NA,TRBJ1-6,TRBV24-1,NA,TGTGCCACCAGTGCCCTAAGGACCGATAGGCCAGATAATTCACCCCTCCACTTT,CATSALRTDRPDNSPLHF
NA,TRBJ2-5,TRBV7-3,NA,TGTGCCAGCAGCCTAAATAGAGTCACGGAGACCCAGTACTTC,CASSLNRVTETQYF
NA,TRBJ2-7,TRBV7-2,NA,TGTGCCAGCAGCTTATTGAGCGAGCAGTACTTC,CASSLLSEQYF
NA,TRBJ2-7,TRBV6-2/TRBV6-3,TRBD1,TGTGCCAGCAGATCCGACAGGGTCCACGAGCAGTACTTC,CASRSDRVHEQYF
many,TRBJ1-6,TRBV20-1,NA,TGCAGTGCTAGAGATCGGGTGGGGACCTATAATTCACCCCTCCACTTT,CSARDRVGTYNSPLHF
NA,TRBJ2-4,TRBV6-1,NA,TGTGCCAGCAGTGAATTCGGTGGAGGCGGGGCCAAAAACATTCAGTACTTC,CASSEFGGGGAKNIQYF
many,TRBJ2-5,TRBV13,NA,TGTGCCAGCAGCTTAGGACGGGCTCAAGAGACCCAGTACTTC,CASSLGRAQETQYF
many,TRBJ2-5,TRBV9,TRBD2,TGTGCCAGCAGCGTACTCATAGCGGGAGAAGAGACCCAGTACTTC,CASSVLIAGEETQYF
NA,TRBJ1-1,TRBV7-2,NA,TGTGCCCAGCCCCTCGGCAGCCTGAACACTGAAGCTTTCTTT,CAQPLGSLNTEAFF
NA,TRBJ1-1,TRBV20-1,TRBD1,TGCAGTGCTAGAGATAGGCTACGGGACAGAAGTCTCTTT,CSARDRLRDRSLF
many,TRBJ1-2,TRBV18,NA,TGTGCCAGCTCACAAAACAGGGTTCTTCTCTATGGCTACACCTTC,CASSQNRVLLYGYTF
many,TRBJ1-6,TRBV27,NA,TGTGCCAGCAGTTTCGTAGTGGGGAATTCACCCCTCCACTTT,CASSFVVGNSPLHF
NA,TRBJ2-5,TRBV12-3/TRBV12-4,TRBD1,TGTGCCAGCAGTAAACAGGGGAGTCACATCTACTTC,CASSKQGSHIYF
many,TRBJ1-1,TRBV7-3,TRBD1,TGTGCCAGCAGCTCAGGGGGCATGAACACTGAAGCTTTCTTT,CASSSGGMNTEAFF
many,TRBJ1-2,TRBV4-3,TRBD1,TGCGCCAGCAGCCAAGATGAGGGGGCGAAGGGCTACACCTTC,CASSQDEGAKGYTF
many,TRBJ1-2,TRBV4-1,TRBD1,TGCGCCAGCAGCCAAGTGGGACAGGGGGGTGGCTACACCTTC,CASSQVGQGGGYTF
NA,TRBJ1-5,TRBV27,TRBD1,TGTGCCAGCAGTTTCGCGCAGGGGGCCGGGGCCCAGCATTTT,CASSFAQGAGAQHF
NA,TRBJ1-5,TRBV6-1,NA,TGTGCCAGCAGGGGTCCGGATAGCAATCAGCCCCAGCATTTT,CASRGPDSNQPQHF
NA,TRBJ1-2,TRBV29-1,NA,TGCAGCGTTGAAGGGGGCAACTACTATGGCTACACCTTC,CSVEGGNYYGYTF
NA,TRBJ1-3,TRBV6-2/TRBV6-3,NA,TGTGCCAGCAGTTACTCGGATTACGGAAACACCATATATTTT,CASSYSDYGNTIYF
many,TRBJ2-2,TRBV6-4,NA,TGTGCCAGCAGTATAACGAACACCGGGGAGCTGTTTTTT,CASSITNTGELFF
many,TRBJ1-2,TRBV30,NA,TGTGCCTGGAGTCGACAGTCCTGGGGCTACACCTTC,CAWSRQSWGYTF
many,TRBJ2-5,TRBV2,NA,TGTGCCAGCAGTGAAAGTGGTCTCCGAGAGACCCAGTACTTC,CASSESGLRETQYF
NA,TRBJ1-3,TRBV12-3/TRBV12-4,TRBD1,TGTGCCAGCAGTTTAGGCCAGGGGGGGACATCTGGAAACACCATATATTTT,CASSLGQGGTSGNTIYF
many,TRBJ1-5,TRBV12-3/TRBV12-4,NA,TGTGCCAGCAGCCGATCAGGGGTTAGCAATCAGCCCCAGCATTTT,CASSRSGVSNQPQHF
many,TRBJ1-2,TRBV4-3,TRBD1,TGCGCCAGCAGCCAGGGAAGGACAGGGGGCCACTATGGCTACACCTTC,CASSQGRTGGHYGYTF
many,TRBJ2-7,TRBV29-1,TRBD1,TGCAGCGGGGGACAGGGAAACTCCTACGAGCAGTACTTC,CSGGQGNSYEQYF
NA,TRBJ2-7,TRBV6-1,NA,TGTGCCAGCAGCGGCGGAGCTCAGTACGAGCAGTACTTC,CASSGGAQYEQYF
NA,TRBJ2-7,TRBV6-1,TRBD2,TGTGCCAGCAGCATCGGACTAGCGGGAGTGAAAGAGCAGTACTTC,CASSIGLAGVKEQYF
many,TRBJ2-5,TRBV25-1,NA,TGTGCCAGCAGTGAAATTAGCCGTGGGGCCCAGTACTTC,CASSEISRGAQYF
NA,TRBJ2-7,TRBV11-2,NA,TGTGCCAGCAGCTTTTTCTCAGGGGACGGCACCTACGAGCAGTACTTC,CASSFFSGDGTYEQYF
NA,TRBJ1-5,TRBV15,NA,TGTGCCACCAGCAGAGGAGGACCCCGGGCACACCAGCCCCAGCATTTT,CATSRGGPRAHQPQHF
NA,TRBJ1-6,TRBV28,NA,TGTGCCAGCAGTTTTCCAGGGAATTCACCCCTCCACTTT,CASSFPGNSPLHF
NA,TRBJ2-5,TRBV6-5,TRBD2,TGTGCCAGCAGCTTATCTGGCGGGAGGGCCCAAGAGACCCAGTACTTC,CASSLSGGRAQETQYF
NA,TRBJ2-7,TRBV7-3,NA,TGTGCCAGCAGCTTATCAGGGGCTGTGGGCGAGCAGTACTTC,CASSLSGAVGEQYF
NA,TRBJ1-1,TRBV28,NA,TGTGCCAGCAGTTTCTCGGGACGGTCGAACACTGAAGCTTTCTTT,CASSFSGRSNTEAFF
few,TRBJ2-7,TRBV25-1,NA,TGTGCCAGCAGTGACGGCTTCAGCTCCTACGAGCAGTACTTC,CASSDGFSSYEQYF
NA,TRBJ2-5,TRBV11-2,TRBD2,TGTGCCAGCAGCTTAGGACCCCTAGCGGGGGGACAAGAGACCCAGTACTTC,CASSLGPLAGGQETQYF
many,TRBJ1-1,TRBV6-2/TRBV6-3,NA,TGTGCCAGCAGTTACTTAGTTGACAGGGAAGCTTTCTTT,CASSYLVDREAFF
NA,TRBJ2-7,TRBV27,TRBD2,TGTGCCAGCAGCTCGGGACTAAGGAAGCCCTACGAGCAGTACTTC,CASSSGLRKPYEQYF
many,TRBJ1-2,TRBV11-3,TRBD1,TGTGCCAGCACGACAGGGGAGCGTGGCTACACCTTC,CASTTGERGYTF
few,TRBJ2-5,TRBV7-2,TRBD1,TGTGCCAGCAGCTTTGACAGGGGGTTTTCGGAGACCCAGTACTTC,CASSFDRGFSETQYF
many,TRBJ1-3,TRBV7-2,TRBD1,TGTGCCAGCAGCTATCCCGACAGGGGAAAGGTGGGCTCTGGAAACACCATATATTTT,CASSYPDRGKVGSGNTIYF
many,TRBJ1-1,TRBV5-5,NA,TGTGCCAGCAGCTTGGAGTTTTTGAACACTGAAGCTTTCTTT,CASSLEFLNTEAFF
many,TRBJ1-5,TRBV20-1,NA,TGCAGTGCTAGAGATAAGAGTAGCAATCAGCCCCAGCATTTT,CSARDKSSNQPQHF
once,TRBJ2-7,TRBV2,NA,TGTGCCAGCAGTGAATATGGGGCCCGCTCCTACGAGCAGTACTTC,CASSEYGARSYEQYF
many,TRBJ1-1,TRBV24-1,NA,TGTGCCACCAGTACAGGACTCATGAACACTGAAGCTTTCTTT,CATSTGLMNTEAFF
many,TRBJ1-6,TRBV24-1,NA,TGTGCCAACGTCGGCCAGGAATATTCACCCCTCCACTTT,CANVGQEYSPLHF
NA,TRBJ2-5,TRBV24-1,NA,TGTGCCACCAGTGAACGGACAGCCCAAGAGACCCAGTACTTC,CATSERTAQETQYF